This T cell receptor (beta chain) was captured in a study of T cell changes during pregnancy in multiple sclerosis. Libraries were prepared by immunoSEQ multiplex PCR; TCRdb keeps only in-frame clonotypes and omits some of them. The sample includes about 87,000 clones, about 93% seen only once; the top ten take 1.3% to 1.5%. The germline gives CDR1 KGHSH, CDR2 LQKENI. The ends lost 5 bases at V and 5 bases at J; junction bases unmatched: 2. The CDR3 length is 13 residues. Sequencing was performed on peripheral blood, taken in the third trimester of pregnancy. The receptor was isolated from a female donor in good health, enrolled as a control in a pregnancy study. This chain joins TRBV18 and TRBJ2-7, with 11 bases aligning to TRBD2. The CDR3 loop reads CASSTSGSDEQYF. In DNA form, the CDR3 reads TGTGCCAGCTCAACTAGCGGGAGCGACGAGCAGTACTTC.